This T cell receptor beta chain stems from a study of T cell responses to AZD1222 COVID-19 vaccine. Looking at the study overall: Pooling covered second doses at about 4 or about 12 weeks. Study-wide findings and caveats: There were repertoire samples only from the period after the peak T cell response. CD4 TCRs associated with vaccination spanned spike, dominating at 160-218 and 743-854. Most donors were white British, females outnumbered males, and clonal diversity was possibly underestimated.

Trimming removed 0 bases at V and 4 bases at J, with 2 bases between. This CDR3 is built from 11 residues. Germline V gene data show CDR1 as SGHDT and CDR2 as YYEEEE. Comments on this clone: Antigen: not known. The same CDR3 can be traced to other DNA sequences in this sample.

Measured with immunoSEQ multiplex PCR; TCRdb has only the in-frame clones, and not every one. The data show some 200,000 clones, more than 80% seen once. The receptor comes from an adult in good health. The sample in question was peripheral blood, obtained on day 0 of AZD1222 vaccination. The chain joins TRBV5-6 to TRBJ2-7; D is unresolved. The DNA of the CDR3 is TGTGCCAGCAGCTTGGCTTACGAGCAGTACTTC. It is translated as CASSLAYEQYF.